This TCR beta chain was found in a study of blood T cells in healthy people across ages. To note about this clonotype: What it binds is not known.

Study-wide results and limits: The lack of PBMC sorting stopped any conclusive naive versus antigen-experienced comparison. Among T cells, TCR beta diversity per million cells dropped roughly linearly as age rose.

The CDR3 totals 13 residues. Germline CDR1 is SGHVS and CDR2 is FQNEAQ. The V end lost 1 base, the J end lost 7 bases, and 8 bases lay between the germline ends. A J-beta primer mix and a sample-barcoded 5' primer were used in a second PCR of about 6 to 12 cycles. TCRdb fed the 5' RACE reads into MiXCR, producing one record per CDR3 protein. The table lists approximately 780,000 distinct CDR3 sequences, 25% to 30% of them singletons, with over 2.5% in the top ten. Another study also made use of these data, one on T cells of mothers and their children.

The specimen was blood. V usage is TRBV7-8 and J usage is TRBJ2-1; no clear D gene. The sequence was collected from a boy between 5 and 17 years old in good health. The CDR3 DNA reads as TGTGCCAGCAGCTTAGAAAGGTTAAATGAGCAGTTCTTC. It encodes CASSLERLNEQFF.